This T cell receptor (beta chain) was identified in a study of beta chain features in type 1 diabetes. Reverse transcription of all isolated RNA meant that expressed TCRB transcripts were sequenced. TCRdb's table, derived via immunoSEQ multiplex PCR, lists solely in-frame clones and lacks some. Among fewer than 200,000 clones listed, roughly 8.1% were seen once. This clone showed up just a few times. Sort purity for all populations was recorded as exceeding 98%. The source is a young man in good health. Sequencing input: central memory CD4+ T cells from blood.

CDR3 nucleotides: TGTGCCAGCAGCGTAGCTACTATGGACAGGGGGCCAAGGGCCAACGTCCTGACTTTC. Translation: CASSVATMDRGPRANVLTF. The chain employs TRBV9 and TRBJ2-6, with 11 bases fitting TRBD1. The V and J ends lost 0 bases and 5 bases, in that order; junction bases with no gene match: 10. The germline CDR1 and CDR2 sequences are SGDLS and YYNGEE. The CDR3 sequence is 19 residues long.